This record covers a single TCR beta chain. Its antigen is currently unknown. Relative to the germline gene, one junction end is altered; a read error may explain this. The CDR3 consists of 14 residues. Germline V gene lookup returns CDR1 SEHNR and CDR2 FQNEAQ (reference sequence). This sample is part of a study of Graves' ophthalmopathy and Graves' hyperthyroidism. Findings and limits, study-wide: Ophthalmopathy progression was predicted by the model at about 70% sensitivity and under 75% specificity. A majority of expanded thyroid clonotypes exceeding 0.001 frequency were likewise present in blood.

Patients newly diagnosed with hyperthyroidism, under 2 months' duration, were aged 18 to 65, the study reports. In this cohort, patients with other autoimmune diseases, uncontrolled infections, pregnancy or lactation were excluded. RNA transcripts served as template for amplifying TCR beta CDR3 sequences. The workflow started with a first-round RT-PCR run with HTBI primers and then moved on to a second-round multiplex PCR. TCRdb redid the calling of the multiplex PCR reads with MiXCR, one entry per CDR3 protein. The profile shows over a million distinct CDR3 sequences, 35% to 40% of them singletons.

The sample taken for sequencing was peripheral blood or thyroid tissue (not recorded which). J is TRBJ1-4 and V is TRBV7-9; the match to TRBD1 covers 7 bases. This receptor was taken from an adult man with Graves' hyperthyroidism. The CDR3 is CASSHGPGQEKLFF. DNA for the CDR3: TGCGCCAGCAGCCATGGTCCGGGACAGGAAAAACTGTTTTTT.